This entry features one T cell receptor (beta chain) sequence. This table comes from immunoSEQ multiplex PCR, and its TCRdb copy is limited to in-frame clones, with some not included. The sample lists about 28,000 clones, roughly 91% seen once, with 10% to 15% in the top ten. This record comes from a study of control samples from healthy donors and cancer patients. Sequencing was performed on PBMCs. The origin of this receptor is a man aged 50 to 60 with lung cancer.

CDR3 nucleotides: TGTGCCAGCAGCAGGGACAGCTCGGCAGATACGCAGTATTTT. Translated, it gives CASSRDSSADTQYF. The chain carries TRBV7-9 and TRBJ2-3; 7 nucleotides match TRBD1. V was pared by 5 bases and J by 4 bases, with 6 bases of the junction left unmatched. The germline V gene has CDR1 SEHNR and CDR2 FQNEAQ (reference sequence). The CDR3 loop spans 14 amino acids.